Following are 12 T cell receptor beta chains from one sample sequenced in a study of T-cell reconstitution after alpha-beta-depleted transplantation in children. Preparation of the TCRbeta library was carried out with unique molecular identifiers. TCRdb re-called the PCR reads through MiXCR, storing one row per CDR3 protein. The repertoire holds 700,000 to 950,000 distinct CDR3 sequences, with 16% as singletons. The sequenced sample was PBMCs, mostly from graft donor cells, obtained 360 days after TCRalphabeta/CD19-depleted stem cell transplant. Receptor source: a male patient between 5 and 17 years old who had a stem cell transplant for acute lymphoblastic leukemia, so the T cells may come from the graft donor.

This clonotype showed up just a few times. For the CDR3, the DNA is TGCGCCAGCAGCTTTGGAAGCTATGAGCAGTTCTTC. This encodes CASSFGSYEQFF. The chain is built from TRBV5-1 and TRBJ2-1; D is ambiguous. Trimming pared 2 bases from V and 8 bases from J, leaving 8 bases between. CDR1 and CDR2 (germline): SGHRS, YFSETQ. The CDR3 is made up of 12 amino acids.

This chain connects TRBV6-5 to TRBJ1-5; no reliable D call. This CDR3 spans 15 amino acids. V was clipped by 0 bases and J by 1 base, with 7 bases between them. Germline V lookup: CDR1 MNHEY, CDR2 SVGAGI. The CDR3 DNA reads TGTGCCAGCAGTTACTCTAGGAGGAGCAATCAGCCCCAGCATTTT. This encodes CASSYSRRSNQPQHF.

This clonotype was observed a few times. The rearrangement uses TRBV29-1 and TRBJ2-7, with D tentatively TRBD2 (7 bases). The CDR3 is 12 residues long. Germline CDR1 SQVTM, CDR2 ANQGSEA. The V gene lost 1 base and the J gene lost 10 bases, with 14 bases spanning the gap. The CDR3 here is CSVEGGGATQYF. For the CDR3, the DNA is TGCAGCGTTGAAGGAGGGGGGGCCACACAGTACTTC.

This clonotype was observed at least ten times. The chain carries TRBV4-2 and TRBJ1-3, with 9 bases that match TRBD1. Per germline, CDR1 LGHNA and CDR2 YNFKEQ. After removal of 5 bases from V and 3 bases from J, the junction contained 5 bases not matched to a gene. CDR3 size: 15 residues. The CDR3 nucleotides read TGTGCCAGCAGCTCGACAGGGGGAGGTGGAAACACCATATATTTT. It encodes CASSSTGGGGNTIYF.

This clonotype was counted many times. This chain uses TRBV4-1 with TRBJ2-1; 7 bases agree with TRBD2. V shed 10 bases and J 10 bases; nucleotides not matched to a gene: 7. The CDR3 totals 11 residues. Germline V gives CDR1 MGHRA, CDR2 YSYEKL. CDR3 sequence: CATRAGVEQFF. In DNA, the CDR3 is TGCGCCACGAGGGCGGGAGTGGAGCAGTTCTTC.

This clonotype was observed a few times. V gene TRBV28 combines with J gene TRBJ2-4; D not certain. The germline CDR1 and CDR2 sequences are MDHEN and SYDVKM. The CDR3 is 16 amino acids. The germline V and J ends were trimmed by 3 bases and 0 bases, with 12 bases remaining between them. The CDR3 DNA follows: TGTGCCAGCAGTTTCAGAAGCTTCGGAGCCAAAAACATTCAGTACTTC. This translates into CASSFRSFGAKNIQYF.

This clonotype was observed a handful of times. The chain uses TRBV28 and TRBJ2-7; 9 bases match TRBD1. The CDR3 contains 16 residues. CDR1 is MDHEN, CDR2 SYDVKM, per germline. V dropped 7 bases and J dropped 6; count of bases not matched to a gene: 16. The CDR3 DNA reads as TGTGCCAGCACCCACGTGGGGACAGGGAATCGAGGCGAGCAGTACTTC. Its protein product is CASTHVGTGNRGEQYF.

The CDR3 region is CASSASGVNTGELFF. The CDR3 DNA sequence: TGCGCCAGCAGCGCGAGCGGGGTCAACACCGGGGAGCTGTTTTTT. The genes are TRBV5-1 and TRBJ2-2; 7 nucleotides match TRBD2. J gave up 2 bases and V 4 bases, and 5 bases lay outside the gene matches. CDR1 SGHRS and CDR2 YFSETQ come from the germline V gene. This CDR3 contains 15 residues.

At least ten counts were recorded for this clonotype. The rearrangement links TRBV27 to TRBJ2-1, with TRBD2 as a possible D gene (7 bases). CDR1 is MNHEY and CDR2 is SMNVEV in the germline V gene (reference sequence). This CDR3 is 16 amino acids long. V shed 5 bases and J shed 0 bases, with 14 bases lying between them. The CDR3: CASSLGGGLSYNEQFF. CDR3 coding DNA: TGTGCCAGCAGTCTGGGCGGGGGCCTCTCCTACAATGAGCAGTTCTTC.

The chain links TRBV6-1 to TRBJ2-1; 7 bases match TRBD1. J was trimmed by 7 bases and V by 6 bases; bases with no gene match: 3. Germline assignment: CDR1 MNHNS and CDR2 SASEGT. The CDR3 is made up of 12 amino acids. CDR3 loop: CASRTGRNEQFF. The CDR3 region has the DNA TGTGCCAGCAGGACAGGGAGAAATGAGCAGTTCTTC.

The CDR3 DNA sequence: TGTGCCACCAGAAGGCGGGGGGAGACCCAGTACTTC. It translates to CATRRRGETQYF. The rearrangement joins TRBV2 to TRBJ2-5, with TRBD2 matching 7 bases. Unmatched junction bases numbered 7, after V lost 10 bases and J lost 5 bases. CDR1 is SNHLY and CDR2 is FYNNEI in the germline V gene. CDR3 length: 12 amino acids. The full variable domain, with the rest looked up from reference TRBV2 and TRBJ2-5, is EPEVTQTPSHQVTQMGQEVILRCVPISNHLYFYWYRQILGQKVEFLVSFYNNEISEKSEIFDDQFSVERPDGSNFTLKIRSTKLEDSAMYFCATRRRGETQYFGPGTRLLVL.

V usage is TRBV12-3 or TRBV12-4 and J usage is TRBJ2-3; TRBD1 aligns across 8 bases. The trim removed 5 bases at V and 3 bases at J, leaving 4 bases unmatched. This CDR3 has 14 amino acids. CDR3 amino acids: CASSHRGATDTQYF. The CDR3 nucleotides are TGTGCCAGCAGTCACAGGGGGGCGACAGATACGCAGTATTTT.